This TCR beta chain is drawn from a study of blood T cell repertoires in COVID-19. Overall study: The United States, Italy and Spain supplied acute and convalescent COVID-19 samples.

Original data processing: From reference gene primer amplification, estimates of nucleated cell counts were derived. Repertoires were generated with immunoSEQ multiplex PCR, while TCRdb's copy carries only in-frame clones and drops some. The V and J calls and clone size come from that table; D and trimming were worked out from the DNA. The table shows some 120,000 clones, with over 75% occurring only once. What was sequenced was peripheral blood. The receptor was derived from a woman of 80 years or more with acute or convalescent COVID-19.

The CDR3 loop is CASTLLAGDTEAFF. The CDR3 coding sequence is TGTGCCAGCACCCTCCTTGCGGGGGACACTGAAGCTTTCTTT. The chain links TRBV3-1 (or the pseudogene TRBV3-2) to TRBJ1-1; D may be TRBD1 (5 bases). Trimming removed 7 bases from V and 3 bases from J, with 15 bases in between. CDR1 and CDR2 from the germline V gene are LGHDT and YNNKEL (reference sequence). The CDR3 sequence is 14 residues long.